These T cell receptor beta chains were read from a single sample in a study of cytotoxic CD8 clonotypes in ibrutinib-treated CLL. The table came from immunoSEQ multiplex PCR; TCRdb's copy has only in-frame clones and leaves some out. This table holds fewer than 45,000 clones, about two thirds found once. Sequenced here: PBMCs, sampled at disease progression, from a patient treated with ibrutinib. The receptors originated from a human donor with chronic lymphocytic leukemia. CDR3s leave out the opening cysteine and the closing phenylalanine or tryptophan.

v_gene	j_gene	CDR3aa
TRBV5-1	TRBJ1-6	ASSPDGGGSSPLH
TRBV6-6	TRBJ2-7	ASSFGISYEQY
TRBV23-1	TRBJ1-5	ASSQSEQPQH
TRBV4-1	TRBJ2-3	ASSQEGQGVNTQY
TRBV29-1	TRBJ1-5	SVEGAGGQPQH
TRBV19	TRBJ1-1	ASRRTGGKTEAF
TRBV6-5	TRBJ2-5	ASSTQGDQGETQY
TRBV2	TRBJ1-2	ASSGGQGPSGYT
TRBV10-2	TRBJ1-1	ASSISDLNTEAF
TRBV6-6	TRBJ2-2	ASRRQTNTGELF
TRBV14	TRBJ2-5	ASSSRDYQETQY
TRBV7-9	TRBJ2-5	ASSLGYGIRDGETQY
TRBV14	TRBJ1-2	ASSQVAGYGYT
TRBV6-1	TRBJ2-7	ASRVGQGFSHEQY
TRBV6-5	TRBJ2-2	AGRHHANTGELF
TRBV5-1	TRBJ2-7	ASSLGSGTSGEQY
TRBV7-9	TRBJ1-1	ASSPPSSTEAF
TRBV6-6	TRBJ2-7	ASRPGQGLSYEQY
TRBV7-9	TRBJ1-2	ASSVTGSYGYT
TRBV14	TRBJ1-2	ASSQGTGYLYGYT
TRBV5-1	TRBJ2-2	ASSFDGNPSGELF
TRBV5-4	TRBJ2-5	ASSSWTGAPETQY
TRBV19	TRBJ1-1	ASSIVLNTEAF
TRBV6-1	TRBJ2-7	ASSEVPGQTYEQY
TRBV19	TRBJ2-3	ASSIGDLGGSTDTQY
TRBV9	TRBJ1-3	ASSVGQPSSGNTIY
TRBV5-5	TRBJ1-6	ASSLSGTARNSPLH
TRBV5-8	TRBJ2-3	ASRGTSGRVTQY
TRBV19	TRBJ2-5	ASSTQQGREETQY
TRBV6-1	TRBJ2-5	ASSEGGETQY
TRBV4-1	TRBJ1-6	ASSQDTGQGGNSPLH
TRBV10-3	TRBJ1-5	AITGGSNQPQH
TRBV5-4	TRBJ2-7	ASSLGGLAREQY
TRBV19	TRBJ2-1	ASSRGTGYNEQF
TRBV5-1	TRBJ2-1	ASSLSYHPPEQF
TRBV13	TRBJ1-1	ASSGQGVGAF
TRBV6-5	TRBJ1-6	ASSYLSQGYNSPLH
TRBV2	TRBJ1-1	ASRIDRANTEAF
TRBV9	TRBJ2-7	ASSAGTGGYEQY
TRBV15	TRBJ2-4	ATSRTGGYPIQY
TRBV7-6	TRBJ2-7	ASSPLTGGEQY
TRBV6-4	TRBJ2-1	ASSDNNEQF
TRBV13	TRBJ1-3	ASSSPGQSGNTIY
TRBV6-1	TRBJ1-2	ASSEVQPPIDGYT
TRBV5-4	TRBJ2-6	ASSIGTPFSGANVLT
TRBV5-1	TRBJ1-5	ASSLGVSQPQH
TRBV6-5	TRBJ1-2	ASSLTRDTPGGT
TRBV15	TRBJ2-4	ATSRISGPAGAKNIQY
TRBV6-1	TRBJ1-5	ASSEPRSLGDQPQH
TRBV18	TRBJ2-7	ASSPTDYEQY
TRBV13	TRBJ1-3	ASSLRSGVSGNTIY
TRBV5-1	TRBJ2-4	ASSLDPGVAKNIQY
TRBV6-5	TRBJ1-1	ASSYPLGNTEAF
TRBV19	TRBJ1-1	ASSISFGEGTEAF
TRBV19	TRBJ1-5	ASSHGQPQH
TRBV9	TRBJ1-2	ASSVGANYGYT
TRBV18	TRBJ2-1	ASSPSLSGGLVGYNEQF